This T cell receptor (beta chain) came from a study of blood T cell repertoires in COVID-19. Looking at the study overall: Samples of COVID-19 (acute and convalescent) were obtained from the United States, Italy and Spain.

Profiled with immunoSEQ multiplex PCR; TCRdb holds only in-frame clones, not every one. The data show about 220,000 clones, with 80% to 90% seen just once and 2% to 2.5% held by the top ten. The germline V gene encodes CDR1 SGHDT and CDR2 YYEEEE. The CDR3 is 15 amino acids. The ends lost 1 base at V and 3 bases at J; junction bases unmatched: 7. This clonotype originated in a man younger than 45 who had recovered from COVID-19. Sequencing input: peripheral blood. The chain links TRBV5-6 to TRBJ2-7; 7 bases match TRBD2. The CDR3 loop is CASSLPGTKIYEQYF. The CDR3 nucleotides are TGTGCCAGCAGCTTGCCCGGGACTAAAATCTACGAGCAGTACTTC.